The 26 T cell receptor beta chains given below trace back to one sample, sequenced in a study of blood T cells in healthy people across ages. A second PCR, run for about 7 to 11 cycles, used a sample-barcoded 5' primer plus a J-beta primer mix. TCRdb reprocessed the 5' RACE reads with MiXCR, giving one entry per CDR3 protein. The data show 550,000 to 650,000 distinct CDR3 sequences, about 30% seen once. The sample comprised blood. The receptors originated from a woman at least 80 years old in good health.

This clonotype was seen many times. V usage is TRBV6-1 and J usage is TRBJ2-1, with 7 bases that match TRBD1. In germline, CDR1 is MNHNS, CDR2 SASEGT. This CDR3 has 16 residues. The ends lost 4 bases at V and 3 bases at J; junction bases unmatched: 9. CDR3 loop: CASSGRDSQNYNEQFF. CDR3 in DNA: TGTGCCAGCAGTGGCCGGGACAGCCAAAACTACAATGAGCAGTTCTTC.

This clonotype has at least ten counts. This chain links TRBV20-1 with TRBJ1-4, with D tentatively TRBD1 (5 bases). The CDR3 covers 13 residues. The V end was cut by 5 bases, the J end by 7 bases, with 14 bases between. Germline loops: CDR1 DFQATT, CDR2 SNEGSKA (reference sequence). Written as DNA, the CDR3 is TGCAGTGCTCGGGGCGGACCCAGTGAAAAACTGTTTTTT. It translates to CSARGGPSEKLFF.

This clonotype was seen a handful of times. This sequence joins TRBV30 and TRBJ1-2; D is uncertain. The V and J ends lost 3 bases and 0 bases respectively, with 14 bases between them. Germline CDR1 GTSNPN, CDR2 SVGIG (reference sequence). CDR3 size: 15 residues. The CDR3: CAWSWSAIANYGYTF. The CDR3 nucleotides are TGTGCCTGGAGCTGGTCAGCTATAGCTAACTATGGCTACACCTTC.

V gene TRBV29-1 combines with J gene TRBJ1-2, with TRBD1 identical over 8 bases. Germline assignment: CDR1 SQVTM and CDR2 ANQGSEA. The CDR3 contains 12 residues. V shed 4 bases and J 7 bases; nucleotides not matched to a gene: 5. The CDR3 region has the DNA TGCAGCGTTGTCAGGGGGCAGGGTGGCTACACCTTC. Its protein is CSVVRGQGGYTF.

The chain is built from TRBV12-3 or TRBV12-4 and TRBJ2-3, with D possibly being TRBD1 (5 bases). CDR3 length: 15 amino acids. V was cut by 3 bases and J by 2 bases, with 12 bases left in between. DNA for the CDR3: TGTGCCAGCAGTTTGCAAGCAGGGCTCACAGATACGCAGTATTTT. Its translation: CASSLQAGLTDTQYF.

This clonotype was seen at least ten times. This chain links TRBV5-1 with TRBJ2-5; TRBD1 matches at 8 bases. CDR3 length: 15 amino acids. The germline V gene has CDR1 SGHRS and CDR2 YFSETQ. Unmatched junction bases numbered 10, after V lost 4 bases and J lost 5 bases. CDR3 sequence reads: CASSNGQGSQETQYF. For the CDR3, the DNA is TGCGCCAGCAGCAACGGACAGGGTTCCCAGGAGACCCAGTACTTC.

In this sample, this clonotype turned up many times. The rearrangement links TRBV28 to TRBJ1-2; no clear D. Germline loops: CDR1 MDHEN, CDR2 SYDVKM. V was cut by 5 bases and J by 4 bases, with 14 bases left in between. The CDR3 spans 14 residues. CDR3 DNA sequence: TGTGCCAGCAGTCATCTGGGGAGCAGCTATGGCTACACCTTC. Protein product: CASSHLGSSYGYTF.

This rearrangement joins TRBV20-1 to TRBJ1-1; D is possibly TRBD1 (6 bases). V was clipped by 5 bases and J by 1 base, with 20 bases between them. Germline-derived CDR1 and CDR2 are DFQATT and SNEGSKA (reference sequence). The CDR3 length is 16 residues. CDR3 region: CSAHGGTGGTNTEAFF. The CDR3 bases are TGCAGTGCTCACGGGGGAACGGGGGGCACGAACACTGAAGCTTTCTTT.

The chain carries TRBV20-1 and TRBJ2-7, with 9 bases aligning to TRBD2. The CDR3 length is 14 residues. V lost 5 bases and J lost 2; bases outside the gene matches: 7. From germline, CDR1 is DFQATT and CDR2 SNEGSKA (reference sequence). CDR3: CSAAGGLGTYEQYF. The CDR3, as DNA: TGCAGTGCTGCGGGGGGGCTAGGGACCTACGAGCAGTACTTC.

This clonotype was counted ten times or more. The V gene is TRBV4-1, the J gene TRBJ1-2; D gene ambiguous. The CDR3 covers 13 residues. The ends were cut back, 1 base at V and 8 bases at J, with 11 bases in the middle. Germline assignment: CDR1 MGHRA and CDR2 YSYEKL. CDR3 sequence reads: CASSQVPPGGYTF. DNA for the CDR3: TGCGCCAGCAGCCAAGTACCTCCGGGCGGCTACACCTTC.

This clonotype was counted a few times. An end of the junction differs from the germline gene, which may be a read error. The gene calls are TRBV9 and TRBJ2-1; D uncertain. In germline, CDR1 is SGDLS, CDR2 YYNGEE. The CDR3 is 13 residues long. Written as DNA, the CDR3 is TGTGCCAGCAGCCCCAGCTCCTACAATGGGCAGTTCTTC. Translating gives CASSPSSYNGQFF.

V gene TRBV30 combines with J gene TRBJ1-3; D may be TRBD1 (6 bases). Germline assignment: CDR1 GTSNPN and CDR2 SVGIG (reference sequence). The CDR3 is 16 residues long. The V gene lost 2 bases and the J gene lost 4 bases, with 18 bases spanning the gap. Here the CDR3 DNA reads TGTGCCTGGAGTAAAGCAGCAGGGGAAAGAGGAAACACCATATATTTT. Translated: CAWSKAAGERGNTIYF.

This clonotype has a handful of counts. A clone one base away is much larger, so this may be a read error. This chain joins TRBV28 and TRBJ2-7; possible D gene TRBD2, 5 bases. Germline V gene data show CDR1 as MDHEN and CDR2 as SYDVKM. The CDR3 loop spans 17 amino acids. V lost 3 bases to trimming and J lost 5 bases, with 23 bases between them. The CDR3: CASSLRVTGWGPNEQYF. In DNA, the CDR3 is TGTGCCAGCAGTTTGCGCGTGACGGGGTGGGGTCCCAACGAGCAGTACTTC.

As to this clonotype: A much larger clone differs by one base, so this may be a read error. The chain employs TRBV7-8 and TRBJ2-1; tentatively, D is TRBD1 or TRBD2 (6 bases each). Germline V gene data show CDR1 as SGHVS and CDR2 as FQNEAQ. V lost 5 bases and J 13 bases, leaving 24 bases between the germline ends. The CDR3 covers 15 residues. CDR3 coding DNA: TGTGCCAGCAGCGCGGGACTTGGGGGGCAAGAGACCCAGTTCTTC. This encodes CASSAGLGGQETQFF.

The V call is TRBV10-3, the J call TRBJ1-2; D is undetermined. Germline assignment: CDR1 ENHRY and CDR2 SYGVKD. The V end was cut by 1 base, the J end by 2 bases, with 17 bases between. The CDR3 sequence is 17 residues long. The DNA for the CDR3 is TGTGCCATCAGTGAGTTTCGTCGACCCAGTCGGAACTATGGCTACACCTTC. Translated, it gives CAISEFRRPSRNYGYTF.

At least ten counts were recorded for this clonotype. CDR3 region: CASSPQRRNGETQYF. In nucleotides, the CDR3 is TGTGCCAGCAGCCCTCAGCGGAGGAATGGGGAGACCCAGTACTTC. The V gene is TRBV7-6, the J gene TRBJ2-5, with D possibly TRBD2 on 5 matching bases. Trimming pared 5 bases from V and 5 bases from J, leaving 18 bases between. CDR1 is SGHVS and CDR2 is FNYEAQ in the germline V gene. CDR3 length: 15 residues.

This clonotype was found many times. The chain recombines TRBV20-1 with TRBJ1-2; 9 bases are shared with TRBD1. V was pared by 6 bases and J by 6 bases, with 11 bases of the junction left unmatched. The germline CDR1 and CDR2 sequences are DFQATT and SNEGSKA (reference sequence). The CDR3 contains 14 residues. The DNA of the CDR3 is TGCAGTGCGAGCGGGACAGGGTATGGTGATGGCTACACCTTC. It encodes CSASGTGYGDGYTF.

This clonotype was counted many times. The rearrangement uses TRBV27 and TRBJ2-7, with 9 bases that match TRBD1. J lost 5 bases, V lost 4 bases, and 9 bases had no gene match. Germline V gives CDR1 MNHEY, CDR2 SMNVEV (reference sequence). This CDR3 has 15 amino acids. The CDR3 sequence is CASSSPGQGLDEQYF. DNA of the CDR3: TGTGCCAGCAGTTCCCCGGGACAGGGTCTCGACGAGCAGTACTTC.

This clonotype was seen repeatedly, ten times or more. The rearrangement joins TRBV7-3 to TRBJ2-3; no clear D gene. This CDR3 spans 14 amino acids. V was pared by 1 base and J by 1 base, with 6 bases between. Germline V gene sequence: CDR1 SGHTA, CDR2 FQGTGA. The CDR3: CASSLRVGTDTQYF. CDR3 nucleotide sequence: TGTGCCAGCAGCTTAAGGGTTGGCACAGATACGCAGTATTTT. The whole variable domain, filled in from reference TRBV7-3 and TRBJ2-3, reads GAGVSQTPSNKVTEKGKYVELRCDPISGHTALYWYRQSLGQGPEFLIYFQGTGAADDSGLPNDRFFAVRPEGSVSTLKIQRTERGDSAVYLCASSLRVGTDTQYFGPGTRLTVL.

The chain carries TRBV6-5 and TRBJ2-4; D may be TRBD1 (6 bases). There are 14 residues in the CDR3. The germline CDR1 and CDR2 sequences are MNHEY and SVGAGI. V lost 4 bases to trimming and J lost 8 bases, with 15 bases between them. CDR3 residues: CASSFGGGIDIQYF. The CDR3 DNA follows: TGTGCCAGCAGTTTTGGGGGCGGAATCGACATTCAGTACTTC.

This clonotype was observed many times. The gene calls are TRBV6-1 and TRBJ2-3; 9 bases are a match to TRBD1. This CDR3 contains 15 residues. The V gene's germline CDR1 is MNHNS and CDR2 SASEGT. V lost 4 bases to trimming and J lost 10 bases; unmatched junction nucleotides: 12. CDR3 region: CASSVRQGVLPAQYF. CDR3 in DNA: TGTGCCAGCAGTGTCCGACAGGGGGTTCTTCCAGCGCAGTATTTT.

This clonotype came up many times. This chain connects TRBV5-1 to TRBJ2-3; D is uncertain. Germline lookup yields CDR1 SGHRS and CDR2 YFSETQ. V dropped 2 bases and J dropped 2 bases, with 3 bases sitting between them. There are 12 residues in the CDR3. CDR3 protein: CASSFNTDTQYF. As DNA, the CDR3 is TGCGCCAGCAGCTTTAACACAGATACGCAGTATTTT.

This clonotype was recorded many times. The V call is TRBV6-1, the J call TRBJ2-1; TRBD2 matches at 7 bases. Germline CDR1 and CDR2: MNHNS and SASEGT. CDR3 length: 17 residues. The J segment lost 4 bases and the V segment lost 5 bases, leaving 14 bases of the junction unmatched. The CDR3 DNA sequence: TGTGCCAGCAGTCGGGGAATGACTAGCCCAGTATACAATGAGCAGTTCTTC. This gives the protein CASSRGMTSPVYNEQFF.

At least ten counts were recorded for this clonotype. The chain is built from TRBV20-1 and TRBJ2-4; 10 nucleotides line up with TRBD1. This CDR3 has 16 amino acids. V lost 5 bases, J lost 6 bases, and 13 bases stayed unmatched. Germline lookup yields CDR1 DFQATT and CDR2 SNEGSKA (reference sequence). Written as DNA, the CDR3 is TGCAGTGCTGGGCCTCCGGGACAGGGGAACAGAAACATTCAGTACTTC. It is translated as CSAGPPGQGNRNIQYF.

Points on this clonotype: This sequence may be a read error, since a much larger clone differs from it by one base. CDR3 loop: CASSANRGRSKETQYF. DNA for the CDR3: TGCGCCAGCAGCGCGAACCGGGGACGGAGTAAAGAGACCCAGTACTTC. The chain is built from TRBV5-1 and TRBJ2-5; the D gene could be TRBD1 or TRBD2 (5 bases each). V was pared by 4 bases and J by 3 bases, with 19 bases between. The CDR3 sequence is 16 residues long. CDR1 SGHRS and CDR2 YFSETQ come from the germline V gene.

With regard to this clonotype: This sequence may be a read error, since a much larger clone differs from it by one base. The chain joins TRBV29-1 to TRBJ2-7; 9 bases align to TRBD1. The CDR3 has 13 amino acids. J gave up 2 bases and V 5 bases, and 4 bases lay outside the gene matches. The germline V gene encodes CDR1 SQVTM and CDR2 ANQGSEA. CDR3 DNA: TGCAGCGTTCGGGACAGGGCAACCTACGAGCAGTACTTC. This encodes CSVRDRATYEQYF.